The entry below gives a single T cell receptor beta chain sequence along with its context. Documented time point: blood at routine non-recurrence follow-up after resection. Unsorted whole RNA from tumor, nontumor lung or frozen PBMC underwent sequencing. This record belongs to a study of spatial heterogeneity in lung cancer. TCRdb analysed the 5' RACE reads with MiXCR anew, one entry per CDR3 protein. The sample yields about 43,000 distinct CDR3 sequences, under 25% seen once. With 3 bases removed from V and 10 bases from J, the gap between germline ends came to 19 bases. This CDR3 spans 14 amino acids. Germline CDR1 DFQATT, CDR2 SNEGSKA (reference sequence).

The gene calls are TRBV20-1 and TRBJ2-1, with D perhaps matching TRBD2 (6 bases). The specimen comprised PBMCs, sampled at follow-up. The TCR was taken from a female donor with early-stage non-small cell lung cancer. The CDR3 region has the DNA TGCAGTGCTAGTCGCGTCACTAGCCATCGCGAGCAGTTCTTC. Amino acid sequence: CSASRVTSHREQFF.